These T cell receptor beta chains were read from a single sample in a study of T-cell memory formation after mild COVID-19. TCRdb re-called the 5' RACE reads with MiXCR, one entry per CDR3 protein. The sample includes 120,000 or so distinct CDR3 sequences, more than 15% of them seen just once. Sample: PBMCs or a T cell subset sorted from them (not recorded which). The receptors originated from a man aged 18 to 30 who had mild COVID-19 (a few samples of this study predate the infection). Cell type and time point are not known. The CDR3 runs from the conserved cysteine through the conserved F or W. Some rows mark clone size as missing; the rest say once, few, many or name a class of expanded clone.

clone size	J gene	V gene	CDR3 protein
few	TRBJ2-5	TRBV7-2	CASSPTSRETQYF
many	TRBJ1-5	TRBV7-2	CASHPRGGGNQPQHF
few	TRBJ2-1	TRBV11-2	CASSHDFSGRFLHGQFF
.	TRBJ1-5	TRBV12-3/TRBV12-4	CASSSRVRQPQHF
.	TRBJ2-2	TRBV7-3	CASSFQEDGGELFF
.	TRBJ1-2	TRBV12-3/TRBV12-4	CASSFLNYGYTF
few	TRBJ2-5	TRBV7-9	CASSSKEGGGGTQYF
.	TRBJ1-1	TRBV6-5	CASGGTALNTEAFF
few	TRBJ2-3	TRBV5-4	CASSGTSGGTDTQYF
.	TRBJ2-7	TRBV2	CASSPSGTGQHPYF
few	TRBJ2-5	TRBV3-1	CASSPWGGGGAEETQYF
.	TRBJ2-5	TRBV5-4	CAGRQGPGETQYF
few	TRBJ2-5	TRBV5-1	CASSSGVAGGPSGETQYF
.	TRBJ1-2	TRBV4-3	CASSQELELDYGYTF
.	TRBJ2-5	TRBV2	CASSRFGEEETQYF
few	TRBJ1-6	TRBV5-1	CASSLSGRARSPLHF
.	TRBJ1-5	TRBV13	CTSWNRDNQPQHF
.	TRBJ2-1	TRBV5-1	CASTTSGGAWGYNEQFF
few	TRBJ2-1	TRBV7-2	CASSLGGTYNEQFF
.	TRBJ2-5	TRBV6-6	CASKTDQETQYF
.	TRBJ2-2	TRBV24-1	CATSDPGQGNTGELFF
few	TRBJ1-4	TRBV12-3/TRBV12-4	CASSLRRAEEKLFF
.	TRBJ2-1	TRBV3-1	CASSRAGRGRNEQFF
.	TRBJ1-2	TRBV4-1	CASSQTGSGGYTF
many	TRBJ2-5	TRBV6-5	CASSRDREETQYF
few	TRBJ2-3	TRBV4-1	CASSLSRGRGGLSDTQYF
few	TRBJ2-5	TRBV7-8	CASSRLLAVGPSVF
few	TRBJ2-5	TRBV5-1	CASSWGTSGKETQYF
many	TRBJ1-2	TRBV20-1	CSARNRGYGYTF
.	TRBJ1-4	TRBV5-1	CASSRQGAEEKLFF
few	TRBJ2-1	TRBV5-1	CASSFGTILHEQFF
.	TRBJ1-6	TRBV4-2	CASKPDERRQGFHNSPLHF
.	TRBJ2-1	TRBV5-4	CASSFVQGAYNEQFF
.	TRBJ1-6	TRBV12-3/TRBV12-4	CASSLALGSPLHF
few	TRBJ2-2	TRBV14	CASSRYLQGPGELFF
.	TRBJ2-6	TRBV7-2	CASSWQVLPGNVLTF
.	TRBJ2-1	TRBV12-3/TRBV12-4	CASTYRDSYNEQFF
.	TRBJ2-2	TRBV29-1	CSARDYKNTGELFF
.	TRBJ1-6	TRBV20-1	CSARDSYNSPLHF
.	TRBJ2-7	TRBV6-5	CASSDRDPSLTPYEQYF
.	TRBJ1-5	TRBV20-1	CSARRGINQPQHF
.	TRBJ2-1	TRBV6-2/TRBV6-3	CASRRDPYNEQFF
few	TRBJ2-7	TRBV6-2/TRBV6-3	CASRTSGYEQYF
few	TRBJ1-5	TRBV10-3	CAISAQDNQPQHF
few	TRBJ2-1	TRBV12-3/TRBV12-4	CASSISGGADEQFF